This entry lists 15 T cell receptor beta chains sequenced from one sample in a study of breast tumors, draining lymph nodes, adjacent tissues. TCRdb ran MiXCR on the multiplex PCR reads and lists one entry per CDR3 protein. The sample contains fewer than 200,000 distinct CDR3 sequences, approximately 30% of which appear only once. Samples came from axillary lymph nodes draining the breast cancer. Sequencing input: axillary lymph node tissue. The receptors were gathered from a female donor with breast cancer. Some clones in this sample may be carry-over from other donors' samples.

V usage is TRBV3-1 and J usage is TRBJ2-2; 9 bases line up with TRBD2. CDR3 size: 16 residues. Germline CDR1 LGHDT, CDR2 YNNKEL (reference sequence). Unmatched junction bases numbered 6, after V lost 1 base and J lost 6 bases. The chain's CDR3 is CASSQGGGLAAGELFF. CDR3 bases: TGTGCCAGCAGCCAAGGAGGGGGACTAGCTGCCGGGGAGCTGTTTTTT.

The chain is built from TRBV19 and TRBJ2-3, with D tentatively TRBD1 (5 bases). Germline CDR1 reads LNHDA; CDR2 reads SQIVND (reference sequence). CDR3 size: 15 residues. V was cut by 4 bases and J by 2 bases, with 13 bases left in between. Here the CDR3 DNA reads TGTGCCAGTAGTAAGGCAGGGCAGTACACAGATACGCAGTATTTT. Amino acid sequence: CASSKAGQYTDTQYF.

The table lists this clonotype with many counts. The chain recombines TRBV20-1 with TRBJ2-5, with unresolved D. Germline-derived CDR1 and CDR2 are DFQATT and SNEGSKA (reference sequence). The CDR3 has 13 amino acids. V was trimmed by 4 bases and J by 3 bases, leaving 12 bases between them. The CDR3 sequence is CSAINAREETQYF. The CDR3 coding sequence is TGCAGTGCTATTAACGCGCGAGAAGAGACCCAGTACTTC.

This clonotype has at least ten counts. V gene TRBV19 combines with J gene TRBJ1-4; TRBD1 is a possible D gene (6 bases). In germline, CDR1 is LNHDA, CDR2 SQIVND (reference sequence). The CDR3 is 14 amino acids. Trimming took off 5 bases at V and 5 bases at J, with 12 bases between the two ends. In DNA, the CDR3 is TGTGCCAGTAGTGTACAGGGAAACAATGAAAAACTGTTTTTT. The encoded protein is CASSVQGNNEKLFF.

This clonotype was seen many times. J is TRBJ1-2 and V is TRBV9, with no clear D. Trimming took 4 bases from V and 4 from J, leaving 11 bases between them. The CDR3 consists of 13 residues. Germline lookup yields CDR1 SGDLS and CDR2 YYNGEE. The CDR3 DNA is TGTGCCAGCAGCTCCGATGCATTCTATGGCTACACCTTC. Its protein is CASSSDAFYGYTF.

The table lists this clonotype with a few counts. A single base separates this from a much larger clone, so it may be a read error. In nucleotides, the CDR3 is TGTGCCAGCAGCAGCGGGAGGGCCACCTACGAGCAGTCCTTC. Translated: CASSSGRATYEQSF. The chain is built from TRBV9 and TRBJ2-7, with 10 bases fitting TRBD2. The germline V gene encodes CDR1 SGDLS and CDR2 YYNGEE. This CDR3 spans 14 amino acids.

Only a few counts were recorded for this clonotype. CDR3 in DNA: TGTGCCAGCAGTTTAGGGGGGTTCGGTACCTACGAGCAGTACTTC. This translates into CASSLGGFGTYEQYF. The rearrangement uses TRBV27 and TRBJ2-7; D is perhaps TRBD2 (6 bases). Germline V CDR1 and CDR2: MNHEY, SMNVEV (reference sequence). The CDR3 spans 15 residues. V lost 2 bases and J 2 bases, leaving 13 bases between the germline ends.

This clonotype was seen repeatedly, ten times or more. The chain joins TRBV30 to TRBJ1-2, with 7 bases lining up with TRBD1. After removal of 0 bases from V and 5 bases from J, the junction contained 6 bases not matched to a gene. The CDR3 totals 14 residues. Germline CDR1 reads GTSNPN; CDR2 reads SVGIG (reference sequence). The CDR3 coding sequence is TGTGCCTGGAGTGTAAAGGGACAGCCTTATGGCTACACCTTC. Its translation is CAWSVKGQPYGYTF.

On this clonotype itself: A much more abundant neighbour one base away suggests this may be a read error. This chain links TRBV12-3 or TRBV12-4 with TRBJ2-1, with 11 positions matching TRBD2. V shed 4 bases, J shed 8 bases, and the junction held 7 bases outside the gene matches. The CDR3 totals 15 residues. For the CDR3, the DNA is TGTGCCAGCAGTTGCACTAGCGGGAGTTTTCATGAGCAGTTCTTC. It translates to CASSCTSGSFHEQFF.

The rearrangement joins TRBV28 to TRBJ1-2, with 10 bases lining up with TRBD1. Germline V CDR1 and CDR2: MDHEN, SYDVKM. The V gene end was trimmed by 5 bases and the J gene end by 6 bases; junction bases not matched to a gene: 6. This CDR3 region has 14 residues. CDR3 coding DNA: TGTGCCAGCAGTGAGACAGGGGGCGCAAATGGCTACACCTTC. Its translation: CASSETGGANGYTF.

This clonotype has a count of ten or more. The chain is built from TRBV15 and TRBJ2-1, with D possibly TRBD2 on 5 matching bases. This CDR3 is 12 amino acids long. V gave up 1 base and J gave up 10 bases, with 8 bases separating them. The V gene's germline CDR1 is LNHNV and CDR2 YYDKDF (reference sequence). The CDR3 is CATSRAQREQFF. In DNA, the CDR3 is TGTGCCACCAGCAGAGCTCAGCGGGAGCAGTTCTTC.

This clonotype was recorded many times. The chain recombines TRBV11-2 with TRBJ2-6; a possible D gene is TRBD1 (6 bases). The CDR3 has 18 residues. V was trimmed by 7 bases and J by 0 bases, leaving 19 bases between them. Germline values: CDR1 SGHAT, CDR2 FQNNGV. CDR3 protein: CASTRIKGRGSGANVLTF. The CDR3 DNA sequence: TGTGCCAGCACCCGAATTAAGGGCAGGGGCTCTGGGGCCAACGTCCTGACTTTC.

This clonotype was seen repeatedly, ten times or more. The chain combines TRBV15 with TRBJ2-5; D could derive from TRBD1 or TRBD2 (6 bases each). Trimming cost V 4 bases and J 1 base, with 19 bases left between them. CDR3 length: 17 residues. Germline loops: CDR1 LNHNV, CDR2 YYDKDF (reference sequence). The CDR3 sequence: CATSNLRSGEAQETQYF. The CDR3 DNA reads TGTGCCACCAGCAACCTTCGATCAGGGGAGGCCCAAGAGACCCAGTACTTC.

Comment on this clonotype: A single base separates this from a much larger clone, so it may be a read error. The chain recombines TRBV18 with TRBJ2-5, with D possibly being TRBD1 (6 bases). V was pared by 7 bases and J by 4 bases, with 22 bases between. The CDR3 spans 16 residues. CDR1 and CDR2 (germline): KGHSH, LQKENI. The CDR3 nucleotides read TGTGCCAGCTTACCTTTGGACAGCGACTTTGTAGAGACCCAGTACTTC. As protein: CASLPLDSDFVETQYF.

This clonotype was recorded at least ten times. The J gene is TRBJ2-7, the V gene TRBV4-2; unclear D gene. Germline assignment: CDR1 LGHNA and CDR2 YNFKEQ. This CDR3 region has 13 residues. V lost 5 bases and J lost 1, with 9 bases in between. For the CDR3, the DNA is TGTGCCAGCAGCTCCTACCCTTCCTACGAGCAGTACTTC. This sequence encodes CASSSYPSYEQYF.